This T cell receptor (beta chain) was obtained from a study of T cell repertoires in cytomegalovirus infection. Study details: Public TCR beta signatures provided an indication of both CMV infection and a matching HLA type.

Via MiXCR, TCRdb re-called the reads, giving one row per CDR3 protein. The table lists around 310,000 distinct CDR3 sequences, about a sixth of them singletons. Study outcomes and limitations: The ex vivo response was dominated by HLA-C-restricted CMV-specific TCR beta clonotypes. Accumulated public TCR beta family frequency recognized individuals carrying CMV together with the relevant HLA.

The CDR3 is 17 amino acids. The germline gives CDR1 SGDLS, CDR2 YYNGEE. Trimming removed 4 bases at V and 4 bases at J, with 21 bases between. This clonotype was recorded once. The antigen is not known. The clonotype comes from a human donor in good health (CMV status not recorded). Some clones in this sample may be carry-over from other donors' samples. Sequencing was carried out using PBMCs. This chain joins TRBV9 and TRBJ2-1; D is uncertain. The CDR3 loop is CASSFSPDSGLYNEQFF. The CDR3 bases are TGTGCCAGCAGCTTTAGCCCTGACTCCGGATTATACAATGAGCAGTTCTTC.